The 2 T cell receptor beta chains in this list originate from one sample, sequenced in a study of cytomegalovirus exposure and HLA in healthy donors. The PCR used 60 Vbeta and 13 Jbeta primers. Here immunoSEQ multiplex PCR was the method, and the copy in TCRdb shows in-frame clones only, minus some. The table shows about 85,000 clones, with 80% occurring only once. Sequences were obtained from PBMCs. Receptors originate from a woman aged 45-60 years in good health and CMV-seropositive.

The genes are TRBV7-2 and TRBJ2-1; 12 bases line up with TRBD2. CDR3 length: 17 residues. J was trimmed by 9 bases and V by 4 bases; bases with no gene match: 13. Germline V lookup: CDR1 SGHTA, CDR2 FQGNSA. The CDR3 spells CASSSRSGLAGMGEQFF. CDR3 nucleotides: TGTGCCAGCAGCTCCCGGTCGGGACTAGCGGGTATGGGTGAGCAGTTCTTC.

CDR3 residues: CLSTVGETQYF. In nucleotides, the CDR3 is TGCCTCTCGACAGTCGGGGAGACCCAGTACTTC. V and J are TRBV20-1 and TRBJ2-5, with TRBD1 as a possible D gene (5 bases). Germline V lookup: CDR1 DFQATT, CDR2 SNEGSKA (reference sequence). CDR3 size: 11 residues.